The 28 T cell receptor beta chains listed next were all sequenced from one sample in a study of neoadjuvant anti-PD-1 for oral cavity cancer. Profiled with immunoSEQ multiplex PCR; TCRdb holds only in-frame clones, not every one. The sample yields about 16,000 clones, 60% to 80% seen once. Source: PBMCs, taken before nivolumab (anti-PD-1) treatment. Receptor source: a person between 40 and 80 years old with oral cavity squamous cell carcinoma.

The gene calls are TRBV6-4 and TRBJ2-7; TRBD1 matches 12 bases. Trimming removed 3 bases from V and 6 bases from J; junction bases left unmatched: 3. Germline loops: CDR1 MRHNA, CDR2 SNTAGT. The CDR3 covers 14 residues. For the CDR3, the DNA is TGTGCCAGCAGTGAGGGACAGGGGGCCTCCGAGCAGTACTTC. As protein: CASSEGQGASEQYF.

The CDR3 loop reads CASSLGLGILDEQFF. The DNA for the CDR3 is TGTGCCAGTAGCTTGGGACTAGGGATTTTGGATGAGCAGTTCTTC. The chain uses TRBV19 and TRBJ2-1; TRBD2 agrees at 8 bases. The CDR3 runs to 15 residues. The junction had 12 bases not matched to a gene; V was cut back by 6 bases and J by 8 bases. In germline, CDR1 is LNHDA, CDR2 SQIVND (reference sequence).

This chain uses TRBV7-9 with TRBJ1-1; possible D gene TRBD1, 5 bases. Germline V gene lookup returns CDR1 SEHNR and CDR2 FQNEAQ (reference sequence). This CDR3 spans 14 amino acids. Trimming stripped 5 bases from V and 4 bases from J, with 14 bases between. The CDR3 reads CASSPKMGGTEAFF. Written as DNA, the CDR3 is TGTGCCAGCAGCCCAAAGATGGGGGGCACTGAAGCTTTCTTT.

The gene calls are TRBV9 and TRBJ2-5; a weak D match, TRBD1 (5 bases). Trimming pared 0 bases from V and 3 bases from J, leaving 12 bases between. Germline CDR1 is SGDLS and CDR2 is YYNGEE. This CDR3 comprises 15 residues. The CDR3 sequence: CASSVGLGREETQYF. The CDR3 region has the DNA TGTGCCAGCAGCGTAGGTCTAGGCAGGGAAGAGACCCAGTACTTC.

This clone appeared once. The rearrangement uses TRBV14 and TRBJ2-2, with D possibly TRBD2 on 6 matching bases. The length of the CDR3 is 16 residues. Trimming left V 1 base short and J 2 bases short, with 11 bases between. Germline V CDR1 and CDR2: SGHDN, FVKESK. CDR3 bases: TGTGCCAGCAGCCAAGTCGCGGGAAGCAACACCGGGGAGCTGTTTTTT. It is translated as CASSQVAGSNTGELFF.

The chain joins TRBV6-1 to TRBJ2-3, with 8 bases aligning to TRBD2. Germline V gene data show CDR1 as MNHNS and CDR2 as SASEGT. The J segment lost 2 bases and the V segment lost 10 bases, leaving 11 bases of the junction unmatched. The CDR3 totals 15 residues. CDR3 amino acids: CAIPALLAATDTQYF. In DNA, the CDR3 is TGTGCCATTCCAGCCCTACTAGCGGCCACAGATACGCAGTATTTT.

The J gene is TRBJ2-7, the V gene TRBV7-8; TRBD1 aligns across 10 bases. Germline CDR1 and CDR2: SGHVS and FQNEAQ. The CDR3 sequence is 15 residues long. J was trimmed by 6 bases and V by 5 bases; bases with no gene match: 10. This CDR3 is CASSPRDRGGGEQYF. The CDR3 DNA reads TGTGCCAGCAGCCCCCGGGACAGGGGAGGTGGCGAGCAGTACTTC.

The rearrangement uses TRBV18 and TRBJ1-1; weak D call: TRBD1 (5 bases). The V end was cut by 3 bases, the J end by 3 bases, with 14 bases between. Germline-derived CDR1 and CDR2 are KGHSH and LQKENI. The CDR3 spans 15 residues. For the CDR3, the DNA is TGTGCCAGCTCACCCGGAGCGGGGCAGGACACTGAAGCTTTCTTT. Its translation is CASSPGAGQDTEAFF.

This chain connects TRBV9 to TRBJ2-1, with 7 bases fitting TRBD1. This CDR3 spans 15 amino acids. The V gene's germline CDR1 is SGDLS and CDR2 YYNGEE. V gave up 3 bases and J gave up 0 bases; unmatched junction bases: 3. This CDR3 is CASSEQGRSYNEQFF. The CDR3 bases are TGTGCCAGCAGCGAACAGGGGCGCTCCTACAATGAGCAGTTCTTC.

This chain connects TRBV15 to TRBJ2-2; 14 positions match TRBD2. Germline V gene sequence: CDR1 LNHNV, CDR2 YYDKDF (reference sequence). The CDR3 sequence is 21 residues long. V was clipped by 0 bases and J by 6 bases; unmatched bases: 15. CDR3 sequence reads: CATSRDGMMMWTSGRPGELFF. DNA of the CDR3: TGTGCCACCAGCAGAGATGGAATGATGATGTGGACTAGCGGGAGGCCCGGGGAGCTGTTTTTT.

The rearrangement joins TRBV9 to TRBJ1-2; no clear D. With 1 base removed from V and 9 bases from J, the gap between germline ends came to 10 bases. The CDR3 has 12 residues. Looked up from germline, CDR1 is SGDLS and CDR2 is YYNGEE. CDR3 amino acids: CASSVRMGSYTF. The CDR3 DNA is TGTGCCAGCAGCGTAAGAATGGGGAGCTACACCTTC.

The V gene is TRBV5-1, the J gene TRBJ2-1, with 9 bases matching TRBD2. The CDR3 totals 14 residues. Looked up from germline, CDR1 is SGHRS and CDR2 is YFSETQ. The V gene end was trimmed by 0 bases and the J gene end by 7 bases; junction bases not matched to a gene: 2. The CDR3 DNA sequence: TGCGCCAGCAGCTTGGATCTAGCGGGGAATGAGCAGTTCTTC. It codes for CASSLDLAGNEQFF.

The chain links TRBV2 to TRBJ1-6; weak D call: TRBD1 (5 bases). The CDR3 has 17 residues. V was trimmed by 10 bases and J by 7 bases, leaving 26 bases between them. Germline CDR1 reads SNHLY; CDR2 reads FYNNEI. The DNA of the CDR3 is TGTGCCACCACAAGCAGCGGCCCCGGGGGAGGGAATTCACCCCTCCACTTT. Residues: CATTSSGPGGGNSPLHF.

This clone was seen more than once but under ten times. The rearrangement links TRBV7-9 to TRBJ1-1; D unclear. CDR1 and CDR2 (germline): SEHNR, FQNEAQ (reference sequence). Trimming cost V 5 bases and J 4 bases, with 11 bases left between them. This CDR3 contains 13 residues. CDR3 sequence: CASSPNRGTEAFF. DNA for the CDR3: TGTGCCAGCAGCCCAAACCGGGGCACTGAAGCTTTCTTT.

The chain links TRBV7-9 to TRBJ1-2; no definite D call. Trimming cost V 0 bases and J 2 bases, with 7 bases left between them. CDR1 and CDR2 from the germline V gene are SEHNR and FQNEAQ (reference sequence). This CDR3 spans 14 amino acids. The CDR3 DNA reads as TGTGCCAGCAGCTTAGCCCCCGGGAACTATGGCTACACCTTC. This codes for CASSLAPGNYGYTF.

Only one count was recorded for this clone. The V and J genes are TRBV7-8 and TRBJ2-7; 16 bases line up with TRBD2. The CDR3 is 17 residues long. In germline, CDR1 is SGHVS, CDR2 FQNEAQ. The J segment lost 4 bases and the V segment lost 5 bases, leaving 8 bases of the junction unmatched. The CDR3 reads CASSPGTSGGAVYEQYF. The DNA of the CDR3 is TGTGCCAGCAGCCCCGGGACTAGCGGGGGGGCAGTGTACGAGCAGTACTTC.

The chain joins TRBV25-1 to TRBJ2-6; weak D call: TRBD1 (6 bases). This CDR3 region has 16 residues. Germline loops: CDR1 MGHDK, CDR2 SYGVNS. Deletions cut 4 bases from V and 0 bases from J, with 10 bases between. The CDR3 loop is CASSVTGLSGANVLTF. The CDR3 DNA follows: TGTGCCAGCAGTGTGACAGGCCTCTCTGGGGCCAACGTCCTGACTTTC.

This clone has more than one count but fewer than ten. The chain has TRBV25-1 and TRBJ2-7, with 7 bases lining up with TRBD2. The J segment lost 1 base and the V segment lost 5 bases, leaving 2 bases of the junction unmatched. The CDR3 consists of 13 residues. Germline CDR1 reads MGHDK; CDR2 reads SYGVNS. CDR3 in amino acids: CASSYGRSYEQYF. In DNA, the CDR3 is TGTGCCAGCAGTTACGGGAGGTCCTACGAGCAGTACTTC.

There are a few counts of this clone. The chain joins TRBV7-8 to TRBJ1-2; D might be TRBD1 (5 bases). This CDR3 has 16 amino acids. V was shortened by 2 bases and J by 5 bases, with 18 bases between the two germline ends. The germline V gene has CDR1 SGHVS and CDR2 FQNEAQ. CDR3 residues: CASSLRVPPQGYGYTF. The CDR3 coding sequence is TGTGCCAGCAGCTTAAGAGTCCCCCCGCAGGGTTATGGCTACACCTTC. The full variable domain, with the rest looked up from reference TRBV7-8 and TRBJ1-2, is GAGVSQSPRYKVAKRGQDVALRCDPISGHVSLFWYQQALGQGPEFLTYFQNEAQLDKSGLPSDRFFAERPEGSVSTLKIQRTQQEDSAVYLCASSLRVPPQGYGYTFGSGTRLTVV.

J is TRBJ2-7 and V is TRBV7-3; 8 bases are shared with TRBD1. Germline V gene sequence: CDR1 SGHTA, CDR2 FQGTGA. J gave up 1 base and V 4 bases, and 3 bases lay outside the gene matches. The CDR3 spans 14 residues. The CDR3, as DNA: TGTGCCAGCAGCTCAGGGGGCCCATCCTACGAGCAGTACTTC. This gives the protein CASSSGGPSYEQYF.

This clone was counted once. V gene TRBV7-9 combines with J gene TRBJ1-1; D is uncertain. This CDR3 comprises 11 residues. Germline V CDR1 and CDR2: SEHNR, FQNEAQ (reference sequence). Deletions cut 1 base from V and 10 bases from J, with 7 bases between. The chain's CDR3 is CASSLDRVAFF. Written as DNA, the CDR3 is TGTGCCAGCAGCTTAGACCGGGTAGCTTTCTTT.

V gene TRBV28 combines with J gene TRBJ1-4; D is ambiguous. CDR3 size: 15 residues. V lost 3 bases and J 5 bases, leaving 13 bases between the germline ends. Germline V gives CDR1 MDHEN, CDR2 SYDVKM. The CDR3 coding sequence is TGTGCCAGCAGTTTCAGGAACAGTTACAATGAAAAACTGTTTTTT. Residues: CASSFRNSYNEKLFF.

The V gene is TRBV4-1, the J gene TRBJ2-2; 8 bases align to TRBD1. This CDR3 contains 15 residues. Germline V gene lookup returns CDR1 MGHRA and CDR2 YSYEKL. J was trimmed by 3 bases and V by 4 bases; bases with no gene match: 4. CDR3 sequence: CASSRVTGDTGELFF. The CDR3 coding sequence is TGCGCCAGCAGCCGAGTGACAGGGGACACCGGGGAGCTGTTTTTT.

The rearrangement joins TRBV28 to TRBJ2-7; the D gene is possibly TRBD1 (5 bases). The CDR3 covers 12 residues. The germline V gene has CDR1 MDHEN and CDR2 SYDVKM. V shed 3 bases and J shed 4 bases, with 7 bases lying between them. CDR3 DNA sequence: TGTGCCAGCAGTTTCAGGGATTACGAGCAGTACTTC. It yields the protein CASSFRDYEQYF.

V is TRBV25-1 and J is TRBJ1-4; tentatively, D is TRBD1 (6 bases). The CDR3 loop spans 14 amino acids. Germline V lookup: CDR1 MGHDK, CDR2 SYGVNS. V was shortened by 3 bases and J by 4 bases, with 9 bases between the two germline ends. CDR3 sequence: CASSDDRNNEKLFF. As DNA, the CDR3 is TGTGCCAGCAGTGACGACAGGAATAATGAAAAACTGTTTTTT. Supplemented by reference TRBV25-1 and TRBJ1-4, the full variable domain reads EADIYQTPRYLVIGTGKKITLECSQTMGHDKMYWYQQDPGMELHLIHYSYGVNSTEKGDLSSESTVSRIRTEHFPLTLESARPSHTSQYLCASSDDRNNEKLFFGSGTQLSVL.

This clone was recorded a few times. The chain couples TRBV2 to TRBJ2-7, with TRBD1 matching over 7 bases. The germline V gene has CDR1 SNHLY and CDR2 FYNNEI. The CDR3 extends over 15 amino acids. J lost 6 bases, V lost 0 bases, and 8 bases had no gene match. DNA of the CDR3: TGTGCCAGCAGTGAAGCGCGTTACAGGGGAGTCGAGCAGTACTTC. It is translated as CASSEARYRGVEQYF.

The chain combines TRBV10-2 with TRBJ1-1; D might be TRBD1 (6 bases). CDR1 WSHSY and CDR2 SAAADI come from the germline V gene. There are 17 residues in the CDR3. Trimming removed 3 bases from V and 6 bases from J, with 23 bases in between. The CDR3 loop is CASSDGGAVEKGAEAFF. In DNA form, the CDR3 reads TGCGCCAGCAGTGACGGGGGCGCGGTAGAAAAAGGCGCTGAAGCTTTCTTT.

The DNA of the CDR3 is TGTGCCAGCAGTGGGAAGTGGCGGTACTACGAGCAGTACTTC. This encodes CASSGKWRYYEQYF. This rearrangement joins TRBV28 to TRBJ2-7; D remains ambiguous. This CDR3 is 14 amino acids long. V was trimmed by 5 bases and J by 3 bases, leaving 14 bases between them. The germline gives CDR1 MDHEN, CDR2 SYDVKM.